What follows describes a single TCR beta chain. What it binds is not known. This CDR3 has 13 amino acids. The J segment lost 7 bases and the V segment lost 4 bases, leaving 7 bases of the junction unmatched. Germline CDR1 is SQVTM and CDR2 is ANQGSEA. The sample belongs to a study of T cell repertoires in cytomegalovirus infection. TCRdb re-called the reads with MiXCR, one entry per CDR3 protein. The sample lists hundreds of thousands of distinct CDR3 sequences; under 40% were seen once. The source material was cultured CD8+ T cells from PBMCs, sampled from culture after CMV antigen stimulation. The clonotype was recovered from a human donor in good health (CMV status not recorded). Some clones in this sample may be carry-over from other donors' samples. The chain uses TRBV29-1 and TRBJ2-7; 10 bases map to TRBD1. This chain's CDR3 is CSVVPGQGREQYF. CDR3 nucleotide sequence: TGCAGCGTTGTACCGGGACAGGGGCGGGAGCAGTACTTC.